Below, one T cell receptor beta chain is given with its context. MiXCR was run by TCRdb on the 5' RACE reads, yielding one entry per CDR3 protein. This repertoire shows about 50,000 distinct CDR3 sequences, under 7% found once; its top ten account for 2.5% to 3%. This sample was taken from a study of early T cells in non-severe SARS-CoV-2 infection. CDR3 size: 11 residues. Trimming stripped 5 bases from V and 3 bases from J, with 5 bases between. The germline V gene encodes CDR1 ENHRY and CDR2 SYGVKD. The J gene is TRBJ2-7, the V gene TRBV10-3; D not resolved. Source: whole blood, taken at baseline. The TCR sequence derives from an adult who was a healthcare worker with PCR-confirmed SARS-CoV-2 infection or an uninfected control (not recorded which). CDR3 region: CAISSDYEQYF. CDR3 nucleotides: TGTGCCATCAGTTCTGACTACGAGCAGTACTTC.